This TCR beta chain was captured in a study of post-analysis software for immune sequencing data. Concerning this clonotype itself: The target antigen is unknown.

cDNA libraries of TCR beta carried unique molecular identifiers. T cells numbering roughly 1 to 10 million yielded 450,000 to 500,000 cDNA molecules. One entry per CDR3 protein results from TCRdb running MiXCR on the PCR reads. The data contain around 260,000 distinct CDR3 sequences, 30% to 45% of them singletons. Trimming cost V 1 base and J 8 bases, with 15 bases left between them. The CDR3 runs to 14 residues. In germline, CDR1 is GTSNPN, CDR2 SVGIG (reference sequence). Points from the study as a whole: The study found TRBV5-6, TRBV5-1 and TRBV20-1 among several TRBV segments more frequent in patients than controls.

The chain has TRBV30 and TRBJ1-3, with D tentatively TRBD1 (6 bases). This clonotype originated in a girl between 10 and 17 years old with multiple sclerosis. What was sequenced was blood. CDR3 coding DNA: TGTGCCTGGAGTGCTGGACAGTTCGACTACACCATATATTTT. Its protein product is CAWSAGQFDYTIYF.